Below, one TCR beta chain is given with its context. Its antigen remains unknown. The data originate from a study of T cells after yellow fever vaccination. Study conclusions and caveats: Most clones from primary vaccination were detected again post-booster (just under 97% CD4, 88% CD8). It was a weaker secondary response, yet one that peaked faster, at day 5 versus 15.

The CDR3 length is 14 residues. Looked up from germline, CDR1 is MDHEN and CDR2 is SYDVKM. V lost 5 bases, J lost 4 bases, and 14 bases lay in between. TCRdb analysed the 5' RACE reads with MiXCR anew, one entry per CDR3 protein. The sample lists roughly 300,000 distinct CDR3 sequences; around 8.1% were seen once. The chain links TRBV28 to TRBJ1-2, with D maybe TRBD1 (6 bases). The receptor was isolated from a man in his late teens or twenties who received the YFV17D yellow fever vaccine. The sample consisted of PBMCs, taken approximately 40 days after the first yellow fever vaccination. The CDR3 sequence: CASSPPSGAYGYTF. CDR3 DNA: TGTGCCAGCAGTCCCCCTTCAGGGGCCTATGGCTACACCTTC.